The T cell receptor (beta chain) described here comes from a study of T-cell memory formation after mild COVID-19. TCRdb re-derived calls from the 5' RACE reads in MiXCR, one entry per CDR3 protein. Seen here are some 110,000 distinct CDR3 sequences, over 15% observed once, and the top ten hold around 28%. The ends lost 5 bases at V and 9 bases at J; junction bases unmatched: 8. The CDR3 has 15 residues. The germline CDR1 and CDR2 sequences are MGHRA and YSYEKL. This TCR came from an adult woman who had mild COVID-19 (a few samples of this study predate the infection). Cell type and time point are not known. Material: PBMCs or a T cell subset sorted from them (not recorded which). The chain has TRBV4-1 and TRBJ2-1, with TRBD1 matching over 12 bases. CDR3 sequence (DNA): TGCGCCAGCAGCGAACCGGGACAGGGGGCGGGTGAGCAGTTCTTC. Its protein is CASSEPGQGAGEQFF.